A selection of T cell receptor beta chains follows, all from one sample in a study of T cell responses to AZD1222 COVID-19 vaccine. Profiling relied on immunoSEQ multiplex PCR, and the TCRdb table lists in-frame clones only, not all of them. The sample contains approximately 60,000 clones, around three quarters of which appear only once. Material: peripheral blood, obtained on day 0 of AZD1222 vaccination. The receptors originated from an adult in good health. The CDR3 runs from the conserved cysteine through the conserved F or W. Fields, in order: V gene, D gene, clone size, J gene, CDR3 protein, CDR3 DNA. D genes are given only for firm matches. Rows give clone size only sometimes, using once, few, many, or a class for an expanded clone.

V: TRBV30
D: TRBD2
size: NA
J: TRBJ2-5
CDR3: CAWSQAGGSGETQYF
DNA: TGTGCCTGGAGTCAAGCGGGGGGGAGTGGGGAGACCCAGTACTTC

V: TRBV10-1
D: NA
size: NA
J: TRBJ1-2
CDR3: CASSPRQLVYGYTF
DNA: TGCGCCAGCAGCCCCAGACAACTAGTTTATGGCTACACCTTC

V: TRBV28
D: TRBD1
size: few
J: TRBJ2-1
CDR3: CASSLAGDRGNEQFF
DNA: TGTGCCAGCAGTTTGGCCGGCGACAGGGGGAATGAGCAGTTCTTC

V: TRBV2
D: NA
size: NA
J: TRBJ1-5
CDR3: CASHRDSNQPQHF
DNA: TGTGCCAGTCACCGGGACAGCAATCAGCCCCAGCATTTT

V: TRBV19
D: TRBD1
size: few
J: TRBJ1-5
CDR3: CASSVPGGQPQHF
DNA: TGTGCCAGTAGTGTCCCAGGGGGGCAGCCCCAGCATTTT

V: TRBV27
D: TRBD1
size: NA
J: TRBJ1-2
CDR3: CASSPGQPYGYTF
DNA: TGTGCCAGCAGTCCGGGACAGCCCTATGGCTACACCTTC

V: TRBV28
D: NA
size: NA
J: TRBJ2-7
CDR3: CASSLLRDNSYEQYF
DNA: TGTGCCAGCAGTTTGCTCCGGGACAACTCCTACGAGCAGTACTTC

V: TRBV3-1/TRBV3-2
D: TRBD1
size: NA
J: TRBJ2-2
CDR3: CASSPKNRQGVGTGELFF
DNA: TGTGCCAGCAGCCCAAAGAACCGACAGGGCGTGGGCACCGGGGAGCTGTTTTTT

V: TRBV27
D: NA
size: NA
J: TRBJ2-2
CDR3: CASSLRGENTGELFF
DNA: TGTGCCAGCAGTCTGAGGGGAGAGAACACCGGGGAGCTGTTTTTT

V: TRBV18
D: TRBD1
size: NA
J: TRBJ1-5
CDR3: CARRGKGANSNQPQHF
DNA: TGTGCCAGGCGCGGAAAGGGGGCGAATAGCAATCAGCCCCAGCATTTT

V: TRBV3-1/TRBV3-2
D: NA
size: NA
J: TRBJ2-1
CDR3: CASSQASAVQFF
DNA: TGTGCCAGCAGCCAAGCTTCGGCAGTCCAGTTCTTC

V: TRBV30
D: NA
size: NA
J: TRBJ1-3
CDR3: CAWSSGAGNTIYF
DNA: TGTGCCTGGAGTTCAGGGGCTGGAAACACCATATATTTT

V: TRBV7-8
D: TRBD2
size: NA
J: TRBJ2-3
CDR3: CASSPSGGEADTQYF
DNA: TGTGCCAGCAGCCCCAGCGGGGGGGAGGCAGATACGCAGTATTTT

V: TRBV7-2
D: NA
size: NA
J: TRBJ2-1
CDR3: CASSRSASYNEQFF
DNA: TGTGCCAGCAGCAGATCTGCCTCCTACAATGAGCAGTTCTTC

V: TRBV27
D: NA
size: NA
J: TRBJ2-5
CDR3: CASPGTIAGETQYF
DNA: TGTGCCAGCCCCGGGACAATCGCAGGGGAGACCCAGTACTTC

V: TRBV6-1
D: NA
size: NA
J: TRBJ2-7
CDR3: CASSEFTAVYEQYF
DNA: TGTGCCAGCAGTGAATTTACTGCAGTTTACGAGCAGTACTTC

V: TRBV28
D: NA
size: NA
J: TRBJ2-3
CDR3: CASTQGTVRTDTQYF
DNA: TGTGCCAGCACCCAGGGCACCGTTCGCACAGATACGCAGTATTTT

V: TRBV5-5
D: TRBD1
size: NA
J: TRBJ1-2
CDR3: CASSLNDRAYGYTF
DNA: TGTGCCAGCAGCTTGAACGACAGGGCCTATGGCTACACCTTC

V: TRBV5-4
D: NA
size: NA
J: TRBJ1-1
CDR3: CASSSTQGGTEAFF
DNA: TGTGCCAGCAGCTCGACACAGGGTGGGACTGAAGCTTTCTTT

V: TRBV5-8
D: NA
size: NA
J: TRBJ1-1
CDR3: CASSYGNTEAFF
DNA: TGTGCCAGCAGCTACGGGAACACTGAAGCTTTCTTT

V: TRBV18
D: NA
size: once
J: TRBJ1-1
CDR3: CASSPTLRSENTEAFF
DNA: TGTGCCAGCTCACCGACCCTCCGATCGGAGAACACTGAAGCTTTCTTT

V: TRBV6-6
D: NA
size: NA
J: TRBJ1-1
CDR3: CASTPTRVGEAFF
DNA: TGTGCCAGCACCCCCACCCGAGTCGGTGAAGCTTTCTTT

V: TRBV2
D: NA
size: NA
J: TRBJ1-5
CDR3: CASAQGGGYSNQPQHF
DNA: TGTGCCAGCGCACAGGGTGGGGGGTATAGCAATCAGCCCCAGCATTTT

V: TRBV7-8
D: TRBD1
size: NA
J: TRBJ1-5
CDR3: CASSSEGQGINQPQHF
DNA: TGTGCCAGCAGCTCAGAAGGACAGGGAATCAATCAGCCCCAGCATTTT

V: TRBV28
D: NA
size: NA
J: TRBJ2-7
CDR3: CASSLQPTGFSAYEQYF
DNA: TGTGCCAGCAGCCTACAACCTACAGGGTTTTCCGCCTACGAGCAGTACTTC

V: TRBV19
D: TRBD1
size: once
J: TRBJ2-2
CDR3: CASKQGATGELFF
DNA: TGTGCCAGTAAGCAGGGGGCCACCGGGGAGCTGTTTTTT

V: TRBV28
D: TRBD1
size: NA
J: TRBJ1-1
CDR3: CASSPGQLMNTEAFF
DNA: TGTGCCAGCAGTCCGGGACAGCTCATGAACACTGAAGCTTTCTTT

V: TRBV3-1/TRBV3-2
D: NA
size: NA
J: TRBJ1-3
CDR3: CASSQESGGSSGNTIYF
DNA: TGTGCCAGCAGCCAAGAATCGGGCGGGAGCTCTGGAAACACCATATATTTT

V: TRBV5-1
D: TRBD2
size: NA
J: TRBJ2-3
CDR3: CASTPGGGGDTQYF
DNA: TGCGCCAGCACCCCTGGGGGGGGTGGAGATACGCAGTATTTT

V: TRBV19
D: NA
size: NA
J: TRBJ1-2
CDR3: CASTSGYSGGYTF
DNA: TGTGCCAGTACATCAGGGTACTCTGGGGGCTACACCTTC

V: TRBV7-3
D: TRBD2
size: NA
J: TRBJ2-7
CDR3: CASSSGLESPEQYF
DNA: TGTGCCAGCAGCTCCGGACTAGAAAGCCCCGAGCAGTACTTC

V: TRBV7-8
D: TRBD1
size: few
J: TRBJ1-1
CDR3: CASSLVRGLGDTEAFF
DNA: TGTGCCAGCAGCTTAGTCAGGGGGCTCGGAGATACTGAAGCTTTCTTT

V: TRBV7-9
D: NA
size: NA
J: TRBJ2-7
CDR3: CASSPRGRSHEQYF
DNA: TGTGCCAGCAGCCCCCGGGGCCGCAGCCACGAGCAGTACTTC

V: TRBV7-9
D: NA
size: NA
J: TRBJ2-7
CDR3: CASSFSGYSDYEQYF
DNA: TGTGCCAGCAGCTTTTCTGGGTACAGTGACTACGAGCAGTACTTC

V: TRBV3-1/TRBV3-2
D: TRBD1
size: few
J: TRBJ2-4
CDR3: CASSQELQGDIQYF
DNA: TGTGCCAGCAGCCAAGAATTGCAGGGGGACATTCAGTACTTC

V: TRBV5-4
D: TRBD1
size: medium-sized
J: TRBJ1-1
CDR3: CASSLTGEGNTEAFF
DNA: TGTGCCAGCAGCTTAACAGGGGAAGGGAACACTGAAGCTTTCTTT

V: TRBV24-1
D: NA
size: NA
J: TRBJ2-5
CDR3: CATRGSGPDQETQYF
DNA: TGTGCCACCAGGGGTTCGGGTCCCGACCAAGAGACCCAGTACTTC

V: TRBV5-6
D: NA
size: NA
J: TRBJ1-6
CDR3: CASSLLEGNSPLHF
DNA: TGTGCCAGCAGCTTGTTAGAGGGCAATTCACCCCTCCACTTT

V: TRBV28
D: NA
size: NA
J: TRBJ1-2
CDR3: CASSLYGGLSHGYTF
DNA: TGTGCCAGCAGTTTATACGGGGGGCTATCGCATGGCTACACCTTC

V: TRBV7-2
D: NA
size: NA
J: TRBJ2-7
CDR3: CASSLDLISYEQYF
DNA: TGTGCCAGCAGCTTAGATCTGATCTCCTACGAGCAGTACTTC

V: TRBV7-2
D: TRBD1
size: NA
J: TRBJ2-7
CDR3: CASSLRQGDEQYF
DNA: TGTGCCAGCAGCTTACGTCAGGGGGACGAGCAGTACTTC

V: TRBV15
D: TRBD1
size: NA
J: TRBJ2-1
CDR3: CATSSTGGQNEQFF
DNA: TGTGCCACCAGCAGTACAGGGGGCCAAAATGAGCAGTTCTTC

V: TRBV11-3
D: TRBD2
size: NA
J: TRBJ2-1
CDR3: CASSRSGGQNEQFF
DNA: TGTGCCAGCAGCCGTAGCGGGGGTCAGAATGAGCAGTTCTTC

V: TRBV5-1
D: TRBD1
size: NA
J: TRBJ1-1
CDR3: CASRSWTGTTEAFF
DNA: TGCGCCAGTCGATCCTGGACAGGGACCACTGAAGCTTTCTTT

V: TRBV11-2
D: TRBD1
size: NA
J: TRBJ1-1
CDR3: CASSLGQVVGNTEAFF
DNA: TGTGCCAGCAGCTTGGGACAGGTTGTAGGTAACACTGAAGCTTTCTTT

V: TRBV6-2/TRBV6-3
D: NA
size: NA
J: TRBJ2-7
CDR3: CASSYSTPNSYEQYF
DNA: TGTGCCAGCAGTTACTCGACACCTAACTCCTACGAGCAGTACTTC

V: TRBV7-2
D: NA
size: NA
J: TRBJ1-1
CDR3: CASSLGVGRANTEAFF
DNA: TGTGCCAGCAGCTTAGGGGTCGGGCGGGCGAACACTGAAGCTTTCTTT

V: TRBV6-1
D: NA
size: NA
J: TRBJ1-3
CDR3: CASSEQDVSGNTIYF
DNA: TGTGCCAGCAGTGAACAGGATGTCTCTGGAAACACCATATATTTT

V: TRBV7-6
D: NA
size: NA
J: TRBJ2-3
CDR3: CASSLDLLAASTDTQYF
DNA: TGTGCCAGCAGCTTAGACCTACTAGCAGCAAGCACAGATACGCAGTATTTT

V: TRBV19
D: NA
size: NA
J: TRBJ1-2
CDR3: CASSIVSANYGYTF
DNA: TGTGCCAGTAGTATCGTGTCCGCTAACTATGGCTACACCTTC